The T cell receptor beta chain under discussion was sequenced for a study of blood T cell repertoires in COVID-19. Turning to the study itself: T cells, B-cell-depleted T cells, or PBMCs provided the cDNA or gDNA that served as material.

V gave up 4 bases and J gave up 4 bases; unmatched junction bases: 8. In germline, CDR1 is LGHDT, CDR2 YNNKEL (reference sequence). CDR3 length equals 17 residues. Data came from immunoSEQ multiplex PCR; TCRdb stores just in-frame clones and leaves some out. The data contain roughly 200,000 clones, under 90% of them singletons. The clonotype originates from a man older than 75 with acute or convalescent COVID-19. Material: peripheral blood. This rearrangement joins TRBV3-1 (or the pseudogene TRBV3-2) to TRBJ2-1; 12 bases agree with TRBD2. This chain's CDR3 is CASSRLTSGSLYNEQFF. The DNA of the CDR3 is TGTGCCAGCAGCCGCCTGACTAGCGGGAGTTTATACAATGAGCAGTTCTTC.